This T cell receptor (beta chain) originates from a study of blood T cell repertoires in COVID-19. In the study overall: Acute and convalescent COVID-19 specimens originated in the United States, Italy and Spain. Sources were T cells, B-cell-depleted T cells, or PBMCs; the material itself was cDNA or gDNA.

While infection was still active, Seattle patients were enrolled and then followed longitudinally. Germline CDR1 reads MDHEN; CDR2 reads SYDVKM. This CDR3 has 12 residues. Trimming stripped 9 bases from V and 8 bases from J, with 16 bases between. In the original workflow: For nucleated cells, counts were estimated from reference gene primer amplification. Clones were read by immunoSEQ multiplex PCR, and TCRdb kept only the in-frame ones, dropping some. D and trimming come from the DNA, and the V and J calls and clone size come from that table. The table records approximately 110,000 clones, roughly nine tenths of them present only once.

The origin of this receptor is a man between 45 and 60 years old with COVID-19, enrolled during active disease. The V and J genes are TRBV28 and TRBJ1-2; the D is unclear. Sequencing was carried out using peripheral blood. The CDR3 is CASTGRLGGYTF. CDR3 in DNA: TGTGCCAGTACTGGGAGGTTGGGAGGCTACACCTTC.